This TCR beta chain was found in a study of OX40 agonist ivuxolimab in advanced cancers. Background on the study: Anti-PD-1, anti-PD-L1 or anti-CTLA-4 therapy given earlier was allowed, and over 35% had some.

Only one count was recorded for this clone. This CDR3 has 15 amino acids. V lost 5 bases and J lost 4; bases outside the gene matches: 5. Germline loops: CDR1 SGHTA, CDR2 FQGNSA. Profiled with immunoSEQ multiplex PCR; TCRdb holds only in-frame clones, not every one. The top ten clones hold under 15% of a sample with under 55,000 clones, around four fifths of them seen once. The rearrangement uses TRBV7-2 and TRBJ2-3, with TRBD1 identical over 11 bases. This sequence was found in an adult with an advanced solid tumor such as melanoma, head and neck, liver or kidney cancer. The sequencing used CD4+ or CD8+ T cells sorted from blood, collected in a trial of the OX40 agonist ivuxolimab. This chain's CDR3 is CASSPGQGASDTQYF. CDR3 DNA: TGTGCCAGCAGCCCCGGACAGGGGGCCTCAGATACGCAGTATTTT.